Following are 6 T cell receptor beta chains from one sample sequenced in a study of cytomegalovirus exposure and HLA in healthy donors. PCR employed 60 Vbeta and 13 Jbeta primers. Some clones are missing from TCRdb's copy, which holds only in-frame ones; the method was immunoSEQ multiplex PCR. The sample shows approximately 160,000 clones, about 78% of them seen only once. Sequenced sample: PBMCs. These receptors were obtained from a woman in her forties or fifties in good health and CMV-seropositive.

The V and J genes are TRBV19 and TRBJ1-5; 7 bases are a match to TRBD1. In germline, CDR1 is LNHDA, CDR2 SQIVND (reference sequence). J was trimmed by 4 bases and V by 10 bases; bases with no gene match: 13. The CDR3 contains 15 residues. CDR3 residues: CATTRRTGENQPQHF. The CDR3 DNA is TGTGCCACCACACGTAGAACAGGGGAAAATCAGCCCCAGCATTTT.

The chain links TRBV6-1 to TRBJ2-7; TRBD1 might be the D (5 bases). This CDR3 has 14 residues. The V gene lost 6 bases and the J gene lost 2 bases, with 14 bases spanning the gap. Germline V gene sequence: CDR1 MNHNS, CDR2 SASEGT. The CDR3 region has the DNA TGTGCCAGCAGCGGATCGGCAGGGACCTACGAGCAGTACTTC. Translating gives CASSGSAGTYEQYF.

In DNA, the CDR3 is TGCAGTGCTAGTAGAGGGATTGAAGCTTTCTTT. It specifies CSASRGIEAFF. This chain links TRBV20-1 with TRBJ1-1; D not certain. Germline loops: CDR1 DFQATT, CDR2 SNEGSKA (reference sequence). V was clipped by 3 bases and J by 7 bases, with 9 bases between them. The CDR3 sequence is 11 residues long.

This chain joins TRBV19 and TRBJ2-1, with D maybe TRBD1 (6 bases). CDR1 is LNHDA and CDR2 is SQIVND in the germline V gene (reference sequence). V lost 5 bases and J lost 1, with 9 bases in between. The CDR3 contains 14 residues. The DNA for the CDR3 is TGTGCCAGTAGTGGGGGCAGTTCCTACAATGAGCAGTTCTTC. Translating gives CASSGGSSYNEQFF.

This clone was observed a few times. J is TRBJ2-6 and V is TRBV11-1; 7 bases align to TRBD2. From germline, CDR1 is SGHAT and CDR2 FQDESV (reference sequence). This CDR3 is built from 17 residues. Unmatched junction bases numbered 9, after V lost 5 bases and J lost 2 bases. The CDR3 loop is CASSLVGGGTGANVLTF. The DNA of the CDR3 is TGTGCCAGCAGCCTAGTTGGGGGAGGGACTGGGGCCAACGTCCTGACTTTC.

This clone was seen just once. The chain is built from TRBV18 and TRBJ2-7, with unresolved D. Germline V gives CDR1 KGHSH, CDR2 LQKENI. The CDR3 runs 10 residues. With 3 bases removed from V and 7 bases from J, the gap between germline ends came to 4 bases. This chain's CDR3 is CASSPREQYF. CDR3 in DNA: TGTGCCAGCTCACCGCGGGAGCAGTACTTC.